This TCR beta chain was sequenced in a study of post-analysis software for immune sequencing data. For this clonotype: Its target is not known.

Study-wide points: Batch-mates among the samples co-clustered strongly by F measure. In patients, about 5 TRBV segments were more frequent than in controls, with TRBV5-6, TRBV5-1 and TRBV20-1 among them. People with multiple sclerosis had a significantly lower normalized Chao1 diversity than controls did.

Germline V gives CDR1 LGHNA, CDR2 YSLEER. V was cut by 0 bases and J by 5 bases, with 10 bases left in between. CDR3 length: 14 amino acids. TCR beta cDNA libraries had unique molecular identifiers. MiXCR, run by TCRdb on the PCR reads, gives a single entry per CDR3 protein. The profile shows hundreds of thousands of distinct CDR3 sequences, roughly 29% of them singletons. The TCR sequence derives from a girl under 18 with multiple sclerosis. The sample was blood. This rearrangement joins TRBV4-3 to TRBJ1-2; D is unclear. The CDR3 spells CASSQDIGAYGYTF. In DNA, the CDR3 is TGCGCCAGCAGCCAAGATATTGGAGCATATGGCTACACCTTC.